Below are 28 T cell receptor beta chains sequenced from a single sample in a study of T-cell memory formation after mild COVID-19. TCRdb passed the 5' RACE reads through MiXCR, listing each CDR3 protein once. The table shows around 530,000 distinct CDR3 sequences, with about a fifth occurring only once. Sequencing input: PBMCs or a T cell subset sorted from them (not recorded which). The receptors were sampled from an adult woman who had mild COVID-19 (a few samples of this study predate the infection). Cell type and time point are not known.

This sequence joins TRBV2 and TRBJ1-6; D not certain. This CDR3 has 14 residues. V shed 5 bases and J shed 5 bases, with 10 bases lying between them. Per the germline V gene, CDR1 is SNHLY and CDR2 is FYNNEI. In DNA form, the CDR3 reads TGTGCCAGCAGTCTCTTTGGGGATAATTCACCCCTCCACTTT. It specifies CASSLFGDNSPLHF.

This clonotype was detected a few times. This chain links TRBV3-1 with TRBJ2-3, with 9 positions matching TRBD1. From germline, CDR1 is LGHDT and CDR2 YNNKEL (reference sequence). V shed 5 bases and J 3 bases; nucleotides not matched to a gene: 12. This CDR3 contains 17 residues. The CDR3 sequence: CASSFGSTGTGTDTQYF. For the CDR3, the DNA is TGTGCCAGCAGCTTCGGATCCACCGGGACAGGGACAGATACGCAGTATTTT.

This clonotype has only a few counts. The genes are TRBV7-3 and TRBJ2-1; 9 nucleotides line up with TRBD2. V lost 1 base and J lost 8; bases outside the gene matches: 6. The length of the CDR3 is 15 residues. Germline V gives CDR1 SGHTA, CDR2 FQGTGA. The CDR3 DNA sequence: TGTGCCAGCAGCTTAATGGCGGGAGGGGTCCATGAGCAGTTCTTC. Protein sequence: CASSLMAGGVHEQFF.

The chain has TRBV25-1 and TRBJ2-2, with TRBD1 as a possible D gene (6 bases). CDR1 and CDR2 (germline): MGHDK, SYGVNS. V lost 6 bases to trimming and J lost 1 base, with 12 bases between them. CDR3 size: 15 residues. The chain's CDR3 is CASRNDRRNTGELFF. CDR3 sequence (DNA): TGTGCCAGCAGGAACGACAGGAGGAACACCGGGGAGCTGTTTTTT.

This clonotype was detected only once. This chain links TRBV7-9 with TRBJ1-1; unclear D gene. The germline V and J ends were trimmed by 5 bases and 5 bases, with 12 bases remaining between them. Germline loops: CDR1 SEHNR, CDR2 FQNEAQ (reference sequence). The CDR3 loop spans 13 amino acids. CDR3 bases: TGTGCCAGCAGCCTCGATCTGGATACTGAAGCTTTCTTT. The encoded protein is CASSLDLDTEAFF.

This clonotype was counted between two and nine times. This chain uses TRBV5-1 with TRBJ2-5, with no clear D. Trimming stripped 5 bases from V and 5 bases from J, with 13 bases between. This CDR3 has 13 amino acids. Germline CDR1 reads SGHRS; CDR2 reads YFSETQ. CDR3 region: CASRGGGLETQYF. CDR3 sequence (DNA): TGCGCCAGCAGGGGCGGCGGTTTGGAGACCCAGTACTTC.

This clonotype came up a few times. The rearrangement joins TRBV6-6 to TRBJ2-3; TRBD2 matches 9 bases. CDR3 length: 17 residues. V was pared by 6 bases and J by 3 bases, with 13 bases of the junction left unmatched. Germline V CDR1 and CDR2: MNHNY, SVGAGI (reference sequence). CDR3 in DNA: TGTGCCAGCAGCGTAGCCTCGGGTAGCGGGAGAACAGATACGCAGTATTTT. Amino acids: CASSVASGSGRTDTQYF.

This clonotype appeared a few times. This rearrangement joins TRBV7-6 to TRBJ2-7; tentatively, D is TRBD2 (6 bases). The germline V and J ends were trimmed by 4 bases and 6 bases, with 19 bases remaining between them. CDR1 and CDR2 from the germline V gene are SGHVS and FNYEAQ. CDR3 length: 15 amino acids. CDR3 bases: TGTGCCAGCAGCTCCGGGCGCGGGGCCCGAGTCGAGCAGTACTTC. As protein: CASSSGRGARVEQYF.

The J gene is TRBJ1-2, the V gene TRBV2; 8 positions match TRBD1. The germline V gene has CDR1 SNHLY and CDR2 FYNNEI. The CDR3 extends over 14 amino acids. J was trimmed by 2 bases and V by 6 bases; bases with no gene match: 5. The CDR3 protein is CASSAGQGNYGYTF. CDR3 sequence (DNA): TGTGCCAGCAGCGCCGGACAGGGAAACTATGGCTACACCTTC.

V is TRBV6-6 and J is TRBJ2-3; no firm D call. This CDR3 region has 11 residues. The germline V gene encodes CDR1 MNHNY and CDR2 SVGAGI (reference sequence). Deletions cut 10 bases from V and 0 bases from J, with 5 bases between. Written as DNA, the CDR3 is TGTGCCACCACTAGCACAGATACGCAGTATTTT. Residues: CATTSTDTQYF.

This clonotype was seen a few times. V and J are TRBV9 and TRBJ2-3; 9 bases fit TRBD2. CDR3 length: 15 amino acids. Germline CDR1 and CDR2: SGDLS and YYNGEE. J gave up 2 bases and V 6 bases, and 7 bases lay outside the gene matches. The CDR3 loop is CASTPSGTHTDTQYF. Here the CDR3 DNA reads TGTGCCAGCACCCCTAGCGGGACTCACACAGATACGCAGTATTTT.

The sample holds a few counts of this clonotype. V and J are TRBV20-1 and TRBJ2-7, with D perhaps TRBD1 or TRBD2 (5 bases each). The germline V and J ends were trimmed by 2 bases and 7 bases, with 21 bases remaining between them. From germline, CDR1 is DFQATT and CDR2 SNEGSKA (reference sequence). The CDR3 spans 15 residues. In nucleotides, the CDR3 is TGCAGTGCTAGACCCCCCTCCGGGACCATGGGGGAGCAGTACTTC. Translation: CSARPPSGTMGEQYF.

The chain combines TRBV10-3 with TRBJ1-2, with D maybe TRBD1 (5 bases). V shed 10 bases and J shed 0 bases, with 15 bases lying between them. Germline-derived CDR1 and CDR2 are ENHRY and SYGVKD. CDR3 length: 14 residues. DNA of the CDR3: TGTGCCACCCTCGGGACCGACACTAACTATGGCTACACCTTC. This encodes CATLGTDTNYGYTF.

V gene TRBV5-1 combines with J gene TRBJ2-1; TRBD1 aligns across 7 bases. J was trimmed by 2 bases and V by 4 bases; bases with no gene match: 3. Germline CDR1 is SGHRS and CDR2 is YFSETQ. This CDR3 has 14 residues. CDR3 residues: CASSTGVAYNEQFF. The CDR3 DNA reads TGCGCCAGCAGCACAGGGGTGGCCTACAATGAGCAGTTCTTC.

This clonotype turned up a few times. V gene TRBV29-1 combines with J gene TRBJ2-5; the match to TRBD2 covers 8 bases. The V and J ends lost 6 bases and 4 bases, in that order; junction bases with no gene match: 1. This CDR3 is built from 11 residues. Germline V lookup: CDR1 SQVTM, CDR2 ANQGSEA. As DNA, the CDR3 is TGCAGCGTCGGGGGGGTAGAGACCCAGTACTTC. Its protein product is CSVGGVETQYF.

The rearrangement links TRBV12-3 or TRBV12-4 to TRBJ2-7; weak D call: TRBD2 (5 bases). V was shortened by 8 bases and J by 6 bases, with 17 bases between the two germline ends. The CDR3 has 13 amino acids. CDR3 sequence reads: CASGPGESVEQYF. CDR3 sequence (DNA): TGTGCCAGCGGTCCCGGGGAGTCGGTCGAGCAGTACTTC.

This clonotype has ten or more counts. The rearrangement joins TRBV11-2 to TRBJ2-7, with D tentatively TRBD1 or TRBD2 (5 bases each). The CDR3 sequence is 13 residues long. CDR1 is SGHAT and CDR2 is FQNNGV in the germline V gene. Trimming pared 0 bases from V and 10 bases from J, leaving 13 bases between. CDR3 in DNA: TGTGCCAGCAGCTTAGATTTGTCCAGGGACCAGTACTTC. It codes for CASSLDLSRDQYF.

The chain links TRBV4-1 to TRBJ2-7; D is possibly TRBD1 or TRBD2 (7 bases each). The CDR3 runs 13 residues. CDR1 is MGHRA, CDR2 YSYEKL, per germline. Trimming shortened V by 6 bases and J by 6 bases, and 15 bases separated the two germline ends. CDR3: CASRGEGAGEQYF. For the CDR3, the DNA is TGCGCCAGCAGAGGGGAGGGGGCAGGCGAGCAGTACTTC.

This clonotype turned up a few times. V gene TRBV6-5 combines with J gene TRBJ1-2; D is ambiguous. Trimming left V 0 bases short and J 2 bases short, with 13 bases between. Germline V gives CDR1 MNHEY, CDR2 SVGAGI. The CDR3 runs 16 residues. This CDR3 reads CASSYSIRTENYGYTF. The DNA of the CDR3 is TGTGCCAGCAGTTACTCGATTAGGACGGAGAACTATGGCTACACCTTC.

This clonotype came up many times. The chain combines TRBV28 with TRBJ2-5; 8 bases fit TRBD2. Germline lookup yields CDR1 MDHEN and CDR2 SYDVKM. The CDR3 loop spans 17 amino acids. V was pared by 1 base and J by 4 bases, with 11 bases of the junction left unmatched. Here the CDR3 reads CASSLSRGLGSLETQYF. The CDR3 DNA follows: TGTGCCAGCAGTTTATCTCGGGGACTAGGCTCGTTAGAGACCCAGTACTTC. Drawing the rest from reference TRBV28 and TRBJ2-5, the complete variable domain is DVKVTQSSRYLVKRTGEKVFLECVQDMDHENMFWYRQDPGLGLRLIYFSYDVKMKEKGDIPEGYSVSREKKERFSLILESASTNQTSMYLCASSLSRGLGSLETQYFGPGTRLLVL.

This clonotype has a handful of counts. J is TRBJ1-1 and V is TRBV24-1; D remains unclear. V was cut by 3 bases and J by 6 bases, with 13 bases left in between. This CDR3 is built from 14 residues. The germline CDR1 and CDR2 sequences are KGHDR and SFDVKD. The CDR3 DNA reads TGTGCCACCAGTGATCCTCGGTTTGGCCCTGAAGCTTTCTTT. This codes for CATSDPRFGPEAFF.

The rearrangement uses TRBV3-1 and TRBJ1-5; D is unclear. In germline, CDR1 is LGHDT, CDR2 YNNKEL (reference sequence). The CDR3 contains 14 residues. V lost 6 bases and J 1 base, leaving 10 bases between the germline ends. CDR3 bases: TGTGCCAGCAGTCGAGGGCCGAGCAATCAGCCCCAGCATTTT. Translation gives CASSRGPSNQPQHF.

The V gene is TRBV18, the J gene TRBJ2-7; 10 bases fit TRBD2. CDR1 is KGHSH and CDR2 is LQKENI in the germline V gene. The CDR3 has 15 amino acids. V shed 4 bases and J 6 bases; nucleotides not matched to a gene: 9. The CDR3 region is CASSLQREGPVEQYF. The CDR3 DNA reads as TGTGCCAGCTCACTCCAGCGGGAGGGCCCGGTCGAGCAGTACTTC.

The chain has TRBV3-1 and TRBJ1-2, with 11 bases lining up with TRBD1. The CDR3 is made up of 14 amino acids. From germline, CDR1 is LGHDT and CDR2 YNNKEL (reference sequence). Trimming took 4 bases from V and 7 from J; bases not matched to a gene: 5. In DNA form, the CDR3 reads TGTGCCAGCAGCCCCCGGACAGGGGGCTTTGGCTACACCTTC. Its protein product is CASSPRTGGFGYTF. The full variable domain, with the rest looked up from reference TRBV3-1 and TRBJ1-2, is DTAVSQTPKYLVTQMGNDKSIKCEQNLGHDTMYWYKQDSKKFLKIMFSYNNKELIINETVPNRFSPKSPDKAHLNLHINSLELGDSAVYFCASSPRTGGFGYTFGSGTRLTVV.

V and J are TRBV7-9 and TRBJ1-1; D is unclear. The CDR3 is 12 residues long. The ends were cut back, 8 bases at V and 5 bases at J, with 12 bases in the middle. Per germline, CDR1 SEHNR and CDR2 FQNEAQ (reference sequence). The CDR3 DNA follows: TGTGCCAGCCTCAAAGGGAATACTGAAGCTTTCTTT. Its translation: CASLKGNTEAFF.

This clonotype appeared a few times. J is TRBJ1-2 and V is TRBV5-5; D is ambiguous. This CDR3 spans 16 amino acids. V dropped 3 bases and J dropped 9 bases, with 24 bases sitting between them. CDR1 is SGHKS, CDR2 YYEKEE, per germline (reference sequence). CDR3 region: CASSSGPAGSYFSYTF. CDR3 coding DNA: TGTGCCAGCAGCTCCGGCCCGGCGGGGTCGTATTTTAGCTACACCTTC. The entire variable domain, with the rest obtained from reference TRBV5-5 and TRBJ1-2, is as follows: DAGVTQSPTHLIKTRGQQVTLRCSPISGHKSVSWYQQVLGQGPQFIFQYYEKEERGRGNFPDRFSARQFPNYSSELNVNALLLGDSALYLCASSSGPAGSYFSYTFGSGTRLTVV.

V usage is TRBV14 and J usage is TRBJ2-7; no clear D gene. CDR3 length: 14 amino acids. The germline V and J ends were trimmed by 3 bases and 3 bases, with 12 bases remaining between them. CDR1 SGHDN and CDR2 FVKESK come from the germline V gene. As DNA, the CDR3 is TGTGCCAGCAGCCATTACGACATTTTCTACGAGCAGTACTTC. Its translation is CASSHYDIFYEQYF.

The chain employs TRBV29-1 and TRBJ1-1, with 8 bases that match TRBD1. V lost 6 bases to trimming and J lost 8 bases; unmatched junction nucleotides: 5. CDR1 is SQVTM, CDR2 ANQGSEA, per germline. The CDR3 extends over 11 amino acids. The CDR3 here is CSVVDRAEAFF. Written as DNA, the CDR3 is TGCAGCGTCGTGGACAGGGCGGAAGCTTTCTTT.